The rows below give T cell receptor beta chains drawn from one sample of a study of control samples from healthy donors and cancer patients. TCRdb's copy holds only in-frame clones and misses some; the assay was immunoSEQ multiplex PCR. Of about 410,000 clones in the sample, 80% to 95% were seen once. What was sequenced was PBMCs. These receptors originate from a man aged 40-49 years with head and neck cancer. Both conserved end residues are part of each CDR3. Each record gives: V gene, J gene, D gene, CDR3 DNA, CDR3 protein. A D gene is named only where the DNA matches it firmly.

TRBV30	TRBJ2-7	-	TGTGCCTGGAGTGTTCAGGGGAGGACCTACGAGCAGTACTTC	CAWSVQGRTYEQYF
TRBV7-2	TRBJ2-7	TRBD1	TGTGCCAGCAGCCAATCCGCCGGGACAGGGTGGAACGAGCAGTACTTC	CASSQSAGTGWNEQYF
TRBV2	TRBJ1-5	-	TGTGCCAGCAGAGCCTGGACAGATAATCAGCCCCAGCATTTT	CASRAWTDNQPQHF
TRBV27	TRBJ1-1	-	TGTGCCAGCAGTTTATCGGGCACTGAAGCTTTCTTT	CASSLSGTEAFF
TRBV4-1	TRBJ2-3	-	TGCGCCAGCAGCCAAGTAGCTAGCGAGGACACAGATACGCAGTATTTT	CASSQVASEDTDTQYF
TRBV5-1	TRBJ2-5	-	TGCGCCAGCAGCCAGGGTGGTACTGCATTCGAGGAGACCCAGTACTTC	CASSQGGTAFEETQYF
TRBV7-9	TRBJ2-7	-	TGTGCCAGCAGCTTAGGCAGGGGTTTCTCCTACGAGCAGTACTTC	CASSLGRGFSYEQYF
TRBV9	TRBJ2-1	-	TGTGCCAGCAGCTTATTGGGGACCCCCTACAATGAGCAGTTCTTC	CASSLLGTPYNEQFF
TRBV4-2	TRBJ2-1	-	TGTGCCAGCAGCCAAGTGTCCGCAAATTACTACAATGAGCAGTTCTTC	CASSQVSANYYNEQFF
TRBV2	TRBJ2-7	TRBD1	TGTGCCAGCAGTGATTTGGACAGGATCTACGAGCAGTACTTC	CASSDLDRIYEQYF
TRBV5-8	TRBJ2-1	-	TGTGCCAGCAGCTTGGCTTGGACAAGTGCCTACAATGAGCAGTTCTTC	CASSLAWTSAYNEQFF
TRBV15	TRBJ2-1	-	TGTGCCACCAGCAGAGATTCCGAGGAGCAGTTCTTC	CATSRDSEEQFF
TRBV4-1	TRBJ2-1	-	TGCGCCAGCAGCCAAGATTCGTGGGCAGGGACCTCCTACAATGAGCAGTTCTTC	CASSQDSWAGTSYNEQFF
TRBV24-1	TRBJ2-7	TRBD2	TGTGCCACCTCACCTAGCGGGGGCTACGAGCAGTACTTC	CATSPSGGYEQYF